One and the same sample provided the 4 T cell receptor beta chains below, sequenced in a study of T cell responses to AZD1222 COVID-19 vaccine. Sequencing used immunoSEQ multiplex PCR; TCRdb keeps in-frame clones, though not all of them. The top ten hold approximately 19% of the sample, which has some 140,000 clones, more than 90% seen once. The sample consisted of peripheral blood, taken on day 0 of AZD1222 vaccination. The receptor set was obtained from an adult in good health.

The V and J genes are TRBV2 and TRBJ2-5; D perhaps matches TRBD1 (5 bases). From germline, CDR1 is SNHLY and CDR2 FYNNEI. Trimming left V 6 bases short and J 7 bases short, with 21 bases between. The CDR3 contains 15 residues. The CDR3 reads CASSKDNEMLGTQYF. The CDR3 bases are TGTGCCAGCAGCAAGGACAATGAGATGTTGGGGACCCAGTACTTC.

V gene TRBV5-1 combines with J gene TRBJ2-3, with TRBD2 as a possible D gene (6 bases). This CDR3 is built from 16 residues. V was pared by 1 base and J by 4 bases, with 16 bases between. Germline-derived CDR1 and CDR2 are SGHRS and YFSETQ. The CDR3 DNA is TGCGCCAGCAGCTTGTATGGGAGTAGGGAGGCAGATACGCAGTATTTT. It yields the protein CASSLYGSREADTQYF.

This clone was seen more than once but under ten times. The CDR3 here is CASSLTSGTETNEKLFF. Written as DNA, the CDR3 is TGTGCCAGCAGCTTGACGTCGGGGACGGAGACTAATGAAAAACTGTTTTTT. The rearrangement links TRBV5-6 to TRBJ1-4, with a tentative D call TRBD1 (5 bases). Deletions cut 1 base from V and 2 bases from J, with 15 bases between. The CDR3 totals 17 residues. Per germline, CDR1 SGHDT and CDR2 YYEEEE.

V usage is TRBV11-2 and J usage is TRBJ1-1, with D possibly being TRBD1 (5 bases). The V and J ends lost 8 bases and 4 bases respectively, with 11 bases between them. This CDR3 comprises 12 residues. CDR1 is SGHAT, CDR2 FQNNGV, per germline. This CDR3 is CASQWGPTEAFF. The CDR3 region has the DNA TGTGCCAGCCAGTGGGGACCCACTGAAGCTTTCTTT.